This T cell receptor (beta chain) stems from a study of Ad26.COV2.S vaccination and SARS-CoV-2 variants. The wider study: Dosing was one shot or two shots 56 days apart. Study conclusions and caveats: People given the vaccine had a wider spike-specific TCR breadth than placebo recipients did.

V was pared by 6 bases and J by 8 bases, with 3 bases of the junction left unmatched. The CDR3 is made up of 12 amino acids. Germline lookup yields CDR1 SNHLY and CDR2 FYNNEI. The assay was immunoSEQ multiplex PCR, and TCRdb's table has in-frame clones only and misses some. Of 350,000 to 400,000 clones listed, 80% to 90% were seen once; the top ten hold under 3.5%. A note on this clone: Antigen unknown.

The treatment: roughly 18 received Ad26.COV2.S at low or high dose, single or two shots; about five received placebo; per-sample allocation not given. Material that was analyzed had been drawn on day 63 after the first vaccine or placebo injection. Based in Boston, the donor was an adult of 18-55 years. Immunization relied on an Ad26 vector, which expressed Wuhan-strain SARS-CoV-2 spike. The sample in question was peripheral blood, obtained in a trial of Ad26.COV2.S vaccine versus placebo. This chain connects TRBV2 to TRBJ2-1; 8 bases line up with TRBD1. The origin of this receptor is a person between 18 and 60 years old who received the Ad26.COV2.S COVID-19 vaccine or a placebo. CDR3 nucleotide sequence: TGTGCCAGCAGCGCAGGGGGCCATGAGCAGTTCTTC. Encoded protein: CASSAGGHEQFF.